This T cell receptor (beta chain) stems from a study of blood T cells in healthy people across ages. This clonotype was found a few times. What it binds is not known. Next came a second PCR, run for about 6 to 11 cycles, which used a sample-barcoded 5' primer along with a J-beta primer mix. Through a template-switch adaptor with 12 random nucleotides, each cDNA molecule received a tag. TCRdb processed the 5' RACE reads anew with MiXCR; each CDR3 protein has one entry. The sample shows approximately 850,000 distinct CDR3 sequences, roughly 44% of them seen only once. Overall study results and limits: Considered underestimates were the diversity estimates obtained from one million T cells. More naive CD4+ cells and higher diversity marked long-lived donors relative to aged donors.

Germline-derived CDR1 and CDR2 are MNHEY and SMNVEV (reference sequence). Trimming stripped 2 bases from V and 0 bases from J, with 14 bases between. This CDR3 has 17 residues. The genes are TRBV27 and TRBJ1-5; weak D call: TRBD1 (6 bases). The source is a man aged 60 to 69 in good health. Sequenced: blood. Written as DNA, the CDR3 is TGTGCCAGCAGTTTACGGGGGCGAACGAATAGCAATCAGCCCCAGCATTTT. Protein product: CASSLRGRTNSNQPQHF.